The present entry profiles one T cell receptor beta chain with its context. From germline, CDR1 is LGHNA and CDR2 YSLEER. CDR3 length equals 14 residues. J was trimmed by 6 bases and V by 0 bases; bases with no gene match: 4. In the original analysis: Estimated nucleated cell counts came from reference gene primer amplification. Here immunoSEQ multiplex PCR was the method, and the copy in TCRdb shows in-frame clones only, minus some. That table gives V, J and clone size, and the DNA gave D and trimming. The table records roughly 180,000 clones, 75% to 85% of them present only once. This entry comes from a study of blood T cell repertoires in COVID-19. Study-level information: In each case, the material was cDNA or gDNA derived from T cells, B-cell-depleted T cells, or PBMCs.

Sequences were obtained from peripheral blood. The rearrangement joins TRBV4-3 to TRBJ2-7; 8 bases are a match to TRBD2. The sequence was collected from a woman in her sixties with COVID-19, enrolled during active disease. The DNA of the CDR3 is TGCGCCAGCAGCCAAGATTTACTAGCGGCCGAGCAGTACTTC. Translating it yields CASSQDLLAAEQYF.